Listed below are T cell receptor beta chains from one sample, sequenced in a study of blood T cell repertoires in COVID-19. Sequenced by immunoSEQ multiplex PCR; TCRdb stores in-frame clones only, minus some. The profile shows roughly 350,000 clones, roughly nine tenths of them singletons. The sample comprised PBMCs or T cells enriched from blood (not recorded which). The receptors come from a woman aged 30 to 39 who had recovered from COVID-19. Each CDR3 is given with its conserved first and last residue. A D gene is named only where the DNA matches it firmly. Size values are once, few and many counts, or a class for expanded clones, and some rows have none.

>TRBV7-9|TRBD1|TRBJ2-7|-
CASSSGQGTYEQYF
TGTGCCAGCAGCTCGGGACAGGGCACCTACGAGCAGTACTTC
>TRBV5-8|TRBD1|TRBJ1-5|-
CASSPDRGNQPQHF
TGTGCCAGCAGCCCGGACAGGGGCAATCAGCCCCAGCATTTT
>TRBV18|TRBD2|TRBJ2-6|-
CASSPTGGGSGANVLTF
TGTGCCAGCTCACCGACCGGGGGAGGGTCTGGGGCCAACGTCCTGACTTTC
>TRBV7-9|-|TRBJ1-1|-
CASSLNGMNTEAFF
TGTGCCAGCAGCTTAAACGGGATGAACACTGAAGCTTTCTTT
>TRBV28|-|TRBJ1-2|-
CASRNRVAGGYTF
TGTGCCAGCAGAAACAGGGTGGCGGGTGGCTACACCTTC
>TRBV6-5|-|TRBJ2-3|-
CASSYGRLTDTQYF
TGTGCCAGCAGTTACGGCAGGTTGACAGATACGCAGTATTTT
>TRBV28|-|TRBJ2-5|-
CASSFRRVETQYF
TGTGCCAGCAGTTTCCGCAGGGTCGAGACCCAGTACTTC
>TRBV5-4|-|TRBJ2-5|-
CASSLGSPSGQETQYF
TGTGCCAGCAGCTTGGGTAGCCCCAGCGGCCAAGAGACCCAGTACTTC
>TRBV3-1/TRBV3-2|-|TRBJ2-1|-
CASSQAGLSKAYNEQFF
TGTGCCAGCAGCCAGGCGGGTCTTTCTAAAGCCTACAATGAGCAGTTCTTC
>TRBV11-2|-|TRBJ1-1|once
CASSLGRLKNTEAFF
TGTGCCAGCAGCTTAGGGCGGCTGAAGAACACTGAAGCTTTCTTT
>TRBV6-5|-|TRBJ1-5|-
CASSYRRNQPQHF
TGTGCCAGCAGTTACAGGAGGAATCAGCCCCAGCATTTT
>TRBV3-1/TRBV3-2|TRBD1|TRBJ1-1|-
CASSQGTGMNTEAFF
TGTGCCAGCAGCCAAGGGACAGGGATGAACACTGAAGCTTTCTTT
>TRBV2|TRBD1|TRBJ1-2|-
CASSGRGGQGAKGYTF
TGTGCCAGCAGTGGTAGAGGGGGACAGGGGGCTAAGGGCTACACCTTC
>TRBV5-6|TRBD1|TRBJ1-4|-
CASSFRGYEEKLFF
TGTGCCAGCAGCTTCAGGGGGTATGAAGAAAAACTGTTTTTT
>TRBV7-8|-|TRBJ1-6|few
CASSIGRQTLTSPLHF
TGTGCCAGCAGCATCGGACGACAGACCCTAACTTCACCCCTCCACTTT
>TRBV29-1|TRBD2|TRBJ2-1|-
CSVRLAEYEQFF
TGCAGCGTGAGGCTAGCGGAATATGAGCAGTTCTTC
>TRBV19|-|TRBJ1-2|-
CASSISGGDGYTF
TGTGCCAGTAGTATAAGCGGAGGGGATGGCTACACCTTC
>TRBV7-2|TRBD2|TRBJ2-5|-
CASSSTSGIIQETQYF
TGTGCCAGCAGTTCAACTAGCGGGATAATCCAAGAGACCCAGTACTTC
>TRBV2|-|TRBJ1-3|-
CASGLGQPGNTIYF
TGTGCCAGCGGTTTAGGACAGCCTGGAAACACCATATATTTT
>TRBV28|TRBD1|TRBJ1-4|-
CASSTRDSVSEKLFF
TGTGCCAGCAGTACCCGGGACAGTGTCTCTGAAAAACTGTTTTTT
>TRBV12-5|TRBD1|TRBJ1-2|-
CASGLVNRGTGYGYTF
TGTGCTAGTGGTTTGGTGAACAGGGGAACGGGCTATGGCTACACCTTC
>TRBV14|-|TRBJ1-1|-
CASSQVERWNTEAFF
TGTGCCAGCAGCCAAGTGGAGAGGTGGAACACTGAAGCTTTCTTT
>TRBV5-6|TRBD2|TRBJ2-1|-
CASSLAGGAGSYNEQFF
TGTGCCAGCAGCTTGGCGGGGGGGGCTGGCTCCTACAATGAGCAGTTCTTC
>TRBV28|-|TRBJ1-5|-
CASRARTGLVWPQHF
TGTGCCAGCAGGGCGAGAACAGGCCTTGTGTGGCCCCAGCATTTT
>TRBV7-9|-|TRBJ2-2|-
CASSLVTGPGELFF
TGTGCCAGCAGCTTAGTGACAGGACCCGGGGAGCTGTTTTTT
>TRBV5-1|TRBD2|TRBJ2-7|-
CASSLGVAGVNEQYF
TGCGCCAGCAGCTTGGGTGTAGCGGGAGTCAACGAGCAGTACTTC